This TCR beta chain is drawn from a study of blood T cell repertoires in COVID-19. Study summary: The study counted Cohort 3 donors as recovered given two negative PCRs, clearance, or symptom resolution. From the United States, Italy and Spain came samples of acute and convalescent COVID-19. PBMCs, B-cell-depleted T cells, or T cells were the source of the cDNA or gDNA that made up the material.

TCRdb's copy holds only in-frame clones and misses some; the assay was immunoSEQ multiplex PCR. Among 200,000 to 250,000 clones, about 90% were seen once, and the ten largest hold 2.5% to 3.5%. Participant reports of clinical history set cohort assignment. The CDR3 runs to 14 residues. V lost 4 bases to trimming and J lost 8 bases, with 18 bases between them. CDR1 is SGHRS, CDR2 YFSETQ, per germline. This TCR was sampled from a woman aged 50 to 60 in a cohort exposed to, infected with or recovered from COVID-19 (not recorded which). V usage is TRBV5-1 and J usage is TRBJ1-2; D gene ambiguous. Input material: PBMCs or T cells enriched from blood (not recorded which). The CDR3 DNA reads as TGCGCCAGCAGCATGACCCTAGCCCAGGAAGGCTACACCTTC. Translation gives CASSMTLAQEGYTF.